This TCR beta chain was profiled in a study of shared clonotypes between healthy human individuals. Study conclusions and caveats: Rarefaction showed that sequencing of sorted subsets was incomplete (despite large depth).

Concerning this clone: What it binds is not known. Different DNA sequences within this sample yield the same CDR3.

Around 220 ng DNA, 30,000 or so T cell genomes, went into each sorted-subset replicate PCR. Assay used: immunoSEQ multiplex PCR; TCRdb lists only in-frame clones, some missing. Among about 2.4 million clones listed, 93% were seen once. This sequence originates from a young man in good health. Some clones in this sample may be carry-over from other donors' samples. The specimen sequenced was naive CD4+ T cells from PBMCs. Subset here: CD45RA+ positively selected.

DNA for the CDR3: TGTGCCAGCAGCCGTCGGGTACAAGAGACCCAGTACTTC. It is translated as CASSRRVQETQYF. The chain couples TRBV7-2 to TRBJ2-5; D is ambiguous. The V end was cut by 5 bases, the J end by 2 bases, with 9 bases between. Germline CDR1 and CDR2: SGHTA and FQGNSA. The CDR3 covers 13 residues.